The present entry profiles one TCR beta chain with its context. The data stem from a study of cytotoxic CD8 clonotypes in ibrutinib-treated CLL. Study-wide background: After a median of around 70 months, around 15 patients stayed remitted and approximately 12 progressed; responses had been partial in about 24 and complete in 2.

About 2.1 micrograms of genomic DNA (from cryopreserved PBMCs) were used for TCR beta libraries. Deep sequencing aimed at 1 in 200,000 to 1 in 1 million T cells' resolution. Clones were read by immunoSEQ multiplex PCR, and TCRdb kept only the in-frame ones, dropping some. Here the sample spans roughly 150,000 clones, 81% being singletons. Germline CDR1 KGHSH, CDR2 LQKENI. The ends were cut back, 5 bases at V and 7 bases at J, with 18 bases in the middle. The CDR3 loop spans 14 amino acids. The sequence was collected from a human donor with chronic lymphocytic leukemia. This chain joins TRBV18 and TRBJ2-7; possible D gene TRBD2, 6 bases. Sequences were derived from PBMCs, sampled after 12 months of ibrutinib treatment. CDR3 nucleotides: TGTGCCAGCTCAGCGGGGCCCCAGCGCTGGGAGCAGTACTTC. As protein: CASSAGPQRWEQYF.